This TCR beta chain was recovered during a study of T cells after yellow fever vaccination. Via MiXCR, TCRdb re-called the 5' RACE reads, giving one row per CDR3 protein. This repertoire shows some 350,000 distinct CDR3 sequences, roughly 6.2% found once; its top ten account for roughly 15%. The V gene lost 5 bases and the J gene lost 1 base, with 11 bases spanning the gap. Germline V CDR1 and CDR2: MDHEN, SYDVKM. The CDR3 consists of 14 residues. The chain employs TRBV28 and TRBJ1-1; possible D gene TRBD1, 5 bases. Source: PBMCs, taken 5 days after the yellow fever booster vaccination. The sequence came from a man between 25 and 39 years old who received the YFV17D yellow fever vaccine. CDR3 nucleotides: TGTGCCAGCAGTCTAGGGACTTCGAACACTGAAGCTTTCTTT. This translates into CASSLGTSNTEAFF.